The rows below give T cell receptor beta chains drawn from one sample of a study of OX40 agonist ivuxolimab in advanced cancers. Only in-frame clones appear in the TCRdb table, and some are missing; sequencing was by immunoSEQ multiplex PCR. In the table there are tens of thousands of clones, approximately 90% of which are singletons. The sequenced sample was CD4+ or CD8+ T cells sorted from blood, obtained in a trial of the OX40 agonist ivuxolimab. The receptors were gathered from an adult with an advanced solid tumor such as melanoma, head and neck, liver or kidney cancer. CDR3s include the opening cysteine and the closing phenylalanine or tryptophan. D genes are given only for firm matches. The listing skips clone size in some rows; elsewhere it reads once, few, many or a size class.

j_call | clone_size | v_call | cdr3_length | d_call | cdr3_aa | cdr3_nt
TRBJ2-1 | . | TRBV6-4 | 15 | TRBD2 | CASSDSTSGSNEQFF | TGTGCCAGCAGTGACTCGACTAGCGGGAGCAATGAGCAGTTCTTC
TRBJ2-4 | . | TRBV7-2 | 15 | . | CASSLVGQAKNIQYF | TGTGCCAGCAGCTTAGTAGGGCAAGCCAAAAACATTCAGTACTTC
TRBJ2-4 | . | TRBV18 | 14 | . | CASSPPGPGNIQYF | TGTGCCAGCTCACCACCGGGACCAGGAAACATTCAGTACTTC
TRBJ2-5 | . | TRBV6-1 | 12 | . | CASSEAIRNQYF | TGTGCCAGCAGTGAAGCTATTAGGAACCAGTACTTC
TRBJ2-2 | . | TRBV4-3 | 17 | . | CASSQDLPRTFTGELFF | TGCGCCAGCAGCCAAGATCTACCCAGGACATTCACCGGGGAGCTGTTTTTT
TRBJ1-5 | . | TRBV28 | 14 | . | CASTPAGFGQPQHF | TGTGCCAGCACCCCGGCGGGGTTCGGTCAGCCCCAGCATTTT
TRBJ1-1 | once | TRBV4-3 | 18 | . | CASSQDFGFASGRTEAFF | TGCGCCAGCAGCCAAGATTTCGGCTTTGCTTCGGGGAGAACTGAAGCTTTCTTT
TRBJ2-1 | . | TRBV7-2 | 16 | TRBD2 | CASSLLAGLSYNEQFF | TGTGCCAGCAGCCTCCTAGCGGGGCTCTCCTACAATGAGCAGTTCTTC
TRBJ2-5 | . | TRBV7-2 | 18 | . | CASSLGQLAGRLQETQYF | TGTGCCAGCAGCTTAGGTCAGCTCGCAGGGCGGTTGCAAGAGACCCAGTACTTC
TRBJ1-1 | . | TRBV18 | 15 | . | CASSPGQWGNTEAFF | TGTGCCAGCTCACCAGGACAGTGGGGCAACACTGAAGCTTTCTTT
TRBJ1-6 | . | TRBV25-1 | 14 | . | CASSPAGLGSPLHF | TGTGCCAGCTCACCCGCAGGGTTGGGGTCACCCCTCCACTTT
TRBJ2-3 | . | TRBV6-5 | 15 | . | CASSYGTVGPDTQYF | TGTGCCAGCAGTTACGGGACGGTCGGGCCAGATACGCAGTATTTT
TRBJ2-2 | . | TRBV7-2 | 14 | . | CASSFSGVTGELFF | TGTGCCAGCAGCTTCAGCGGAGTTACCGGGGAGCTGTTTTTT
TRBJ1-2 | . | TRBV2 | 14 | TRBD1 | CASSERQGTYGYTF | TGTGCCAGCAGTGAAAGACAGGGGACATATGGCTACACCTTC
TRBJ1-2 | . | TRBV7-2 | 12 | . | CASSTRGMGYTF | TGTGCCAGCAGCACGAGAGGGATGGGCTACACCTTC
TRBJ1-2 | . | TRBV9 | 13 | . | CASSETVSYGYTF | TGTGCCAGCAGCGAGACAGTTTCCTATGGCTACACCTTC
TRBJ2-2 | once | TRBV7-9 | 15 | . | CASRKTLANTGELFF | TGTGCCAGCAGAAAGACACTCGCGAACACCGGGGAGCTGTTTTTT
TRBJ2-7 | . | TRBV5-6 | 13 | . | CASSLGTVYEQYF | TGTGCCAGCAGCTTAGGGACTGTCTACGAGCAGTACTTC
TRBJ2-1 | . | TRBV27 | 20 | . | CASSGSKIFSFPSSYNEQFF | TGTGCCAGCAGTGGCTCTAAAATATTTAGCTTCCCGAGCTCCTACAATGAGCAGTTCTTC
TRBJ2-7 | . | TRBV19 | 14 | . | CASSIVPGPYEQYF | TGTGCCAGTAGTATAGTTCCGGGGCCCTACGAGCAGTACTTC
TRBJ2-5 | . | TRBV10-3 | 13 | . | CAISESGGETQYF | TGTGCCATCAGTGAGTCGGGCGGAGAGACCCAGTACTTC
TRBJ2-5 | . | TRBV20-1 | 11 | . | CSAGFQETQYF | TGCAGTGCAGGCTTCCAAGAGACCCAGTACTTC
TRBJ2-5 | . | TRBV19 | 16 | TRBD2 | CASSPRGRGGQETQYF | TGTGCCAGTAGTCCCAGGGGACGGGGGGGACAAGAGACCCAGTACTTC
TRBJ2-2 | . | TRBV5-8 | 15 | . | CASSHRTDNTGELFF | TGTGCCAGCAGCCACCGGACAGATAACACCGGGGAGCTGTTTTTT
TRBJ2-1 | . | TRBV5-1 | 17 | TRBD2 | CASSITTSGSGDNEQFF | TGCGCCAGCAGCATTACTACTAGCGGTTCGGGCGACAATGAGCAGTTCTTC
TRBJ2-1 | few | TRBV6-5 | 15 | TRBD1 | CASSKMIQGDNEQFF | TGTGCCAGCAGTAAGATGATTCAGGGGGACAATGAGCAGTTCTTC
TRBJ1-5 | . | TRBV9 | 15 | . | CASSEGLISNQPQHF | TGTGCCAGCAGCGAGGGGCTTATTAGCAATCAGCCCCAGCATTTT
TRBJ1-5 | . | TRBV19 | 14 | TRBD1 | CASSISRGNQPQHF | TGTGCCAGTAGTATTAGCAGGGGGAATCAGCCCCAGCATTTT
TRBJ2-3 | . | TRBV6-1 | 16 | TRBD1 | CASSEAGTGGTDTQYF | TGTGCCAGCAGTGAGGCCGGGACAGGGGGAACAGATACGCAGTATTTT
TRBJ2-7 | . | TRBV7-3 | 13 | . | CASSLGHGYEQYF | TGTGCCAGCAGCTTAGGTCACGGCTACGAGCAGTACTTC
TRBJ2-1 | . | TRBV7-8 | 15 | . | CASSLAPGSYNEQFF | TGTGCCAGCAGCTTAGCCCCAGGCTCCTACAATGAGCAGTTCTTC
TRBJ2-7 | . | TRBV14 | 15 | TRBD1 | CASSVPGQGAYEQYF | TGTGCCAGCAGCGTTCCGGGACAGGGGGCCTACGAGCAGTACTTC
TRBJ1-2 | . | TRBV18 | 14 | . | CASSPPSVDSGYTF | TGTGCCAGCTCACCACCGTCAGTTGACTCTGGCTACACCTTC
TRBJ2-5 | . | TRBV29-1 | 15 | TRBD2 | CSVEGGSGSRETQYF | TGCAGCGTTGAAGGGGGTAGCGGGAGTCGAGAGACCCAGTACTTC